These T cell receptor beta chains were read from a single sample in a study of T cells in pancreatic ductal adenocarcinoma. TCRdb's copy holds only in-frame clones and misses some; the assay was immunoSEQ multiplex PCR. Of 100,000 or so clones in the sample, about 95% were seen once. The sequencing input was PBMCs. These receptors all stem from a human donor with pancreatic ductal adenocarcinoma. The CDR3 runs from the conserved cysteine through the conserved F or W. The D gene is left open where the match is weak. Only part of the rows carry a size: once, few, many, or a class if the clone is expanded.

d_gene	v_gene	j_gene	abundance	len	CDR3nt	CDR3aa
TRBD2	TRBV7-3	TRBJ2-7	-	15	TGTGCCAGCAGCTTAGTCAGCGGGAGGACCTACGAGCAGTACTTC	CASSLVSGRTYEQYF
-	TRBV19	TRBJ2-7	-	13	TGTGCCAGTAGTCCCCCGGAGTTAGGCGAGCAGTACTTC	CASSPPELGEQYF
-	TRBV29-1	TRBJ2-2	-	14	TGCAGCGTTGCGGCGGGGGCGGGGACCGGGGAGCTGTTTTTT	CSVAAGAGTGELFF
-	TRBV7-9	TRBJ2-1	-	15	TGTGCCAGCAGCCTCAGGGGCCCCTCCTACAATGAGCAGTTCTTC	CASSLRGPSYNEQFF
-	TRBV2	TRBJ2-7	-	14	TGTGCCAGCACGAGCGAACAGGGTCGTTACGAGCAGTACTTC	CASTSEQGRYEQYF
TRBD1	TRBV15	TRBJ1-1	-	14	TGTGCCACCAGCGGCGGACAGGGGGATTCTGAAGCTTTCTTT	CATSGGQGDSEAFF
TRBD2	TRBV5-1	TRBJ2-7	-	14	TGCGCCAGCACCCCCTTAGCGGGAGCCTACGAGCAGTACTTC	CASTPLAGAYEQYF
-	TRBV7-4	TRBJ2-7	-	14	TGTGCCAGCAGCCCACAGGACCCTTCCTACGAGCAGTACTTC	CASSPQDPSYEQYF
-	TRBV4-3	TRBJ2-7	-	13	TGCGCCAGCAGCCCGAGGGGGTCCTACGAGCAGTACTTC	CASSPRGSYEQYF
-	TRBV30	TRBJ2-1	-	11	TGTGCCTGGAGTGTACAAAATGAGCAGTTCTTC	CAWSVQNEQFF
TRBD1	TRBV5-1	TRBJ2-7	-	13	TGCGCCAGCAGACGACAGGGCCCCGGCGAGCAGTACTTC	CASRRQGPGEQYF
-	TRBV27	TRBJ2-7	-	13	TGTGCCAGCAGTTTAGCTAGCGCCTACGAGCAGTACTTC	CASSLASAYEQYF
-	TRBV2	TRBJ2-2	-	16	TGTGCCAGCAGTATCCGAGCGGCGGGTTCCACCGGGGAGCTGTTTTTT	CASSIRAAGSTGELFF
TRBD1	TRBV19	TRBJ2-1	-	16	TGTGCCAGTAGTAAGGGTAGGCAGGGGGTACAGAATGAGCAGTTCTTC	CASSKGRQGVQNEQFF
-	TRBV21-1	TRBJ2-1	-	17	TGTGCCAGCAGCAAAAGGACTAGCGGGAGCTCCTACAATGAGCAGTTCTTC	CASSKRTSGSSYNEQFF
-	TRBV7-2	TRBJ2-7	-	12	TGTGCCAGCAGCGTATCTAGGTCCGAGCAGTACTTC	CASSVSRSEQYF
-	TRBV2	TRBJ1-4	-	13	TGTGCCAGCAGTACAGGAACTAATGAAAAACTGTTTTTT	CASSTGTNEKLFF
TRBD2	TRBV30	TRBJ2-2	-	14	TGTGCCTCAATAGCGGGAGTGGGCACCGGGGAGCTGTTTTTT	CASIAGVGTGELFF
TRBD2	TRBV30	TRBJ2-3	-	15	TGTGCCTGGAGTGAAGTGGGACTAGGGCTAGATACGCAGTATTTT	CAWSEVGLGLDTQYF
TRBD1	TRBV5-1	TRBJ1-3	-	15	TGCGCCAGCAGCAAGCCGGGACAGGGCCTAAACACCATATATTTT	CASSKPGQGLNTIYF
TRBD1	TRBV7-9	TRBJ1-2	-	13	TGTGCCAGCAGCGCCGGACAGGGTGTAGGCTACACCTTC	CASSAGQGVGYTF
-	TRBV7-9	TRBJ1-4	-	14	TGTGCCAGCAGCTCCTACTCGGTCGAGGAAAAACTGTTTTTT	CASSSYSVEEKLFF
TRBD1	TRBV4-2	TRBJ2-3	few	17	TGTGCCAGCAGCCAAGACCGAGACAGGGGCCTCCCAGATACGCAGTATTTT	CASSQDRDRGLPDTQYF
TRBD2	TRBV30	TRBJ2-1	-	15	TGTGCCTGGGGTTTGGGGACTAGTGACTACAATGAGCAGTTCTTC	CAWGLGTSDYNEQFF
TRBD1	TRBV28	TRBJ1-4	-	17	TGTGCCAGCAGTTTAAAACGGGACAGGGGGCGAGGTGAAAAACTGTTTTTT	CASSLKRDRGRGEKLFF
-	TRBV6-1	TRBJ1-3	once	15	TGTGCCAGCAGTGAAGATCATTCCCGGGGAAACACCATATATTTT	CASSEDHSRGNTIYF
TRBD2	TRBV19	TRBJ2-2	-	13	TGTGCCAGTAGTCCCGGGAGGGCCGGGGAGCTGTTTTTT	CASSPGRAGELFF
-	TRBV5-1	TRBJ2-1	-	13	TGCGCCAGCAGCCCGGACTCATACAATGAGCAGTTCTTC	CASSPDSYNEQFF
-	TRBV28	TRBJ2-7	-	12	TGTGCCAGCAGTCTTCTAGGTTCTGAGCAGTACTTC	CASSLLGSEQYF
-	TRBV5-4	TRBJ2-7	-	15	TGTGCCAGCAGCTTTCGGGTCGGGAGCTCATCCGAGCAGTACTTC	CASSFRVGSSSEQYF
TRBD2	TRBV28	TRBJ2-3	-	15	TGTGCCAGCAGTTTCCCGGGAGGGTTGGCAGATACGCAGTATTTT	CASSFPGGLADTQYF
TRBD2	TRBV19	TRBJ2-1	-	16	TGTGCCAGTAGTATGATAGCGGGAGTAGCCTACAATGAGCAGTTCTTC	CASSMIAGVAYNEQFF
-	TRBV19	TRBJ2-5	-	16	TGTGCCAGTAGTATAGATCATTGGGAGCACCGAGAGACCCAGTACTTC	CASSIDHWEHRETQYF
-	TRBV29-1	TRBJ1-3	-	14	TGCAGCGGGGGGGACGGGGTACCTGGAAACACCATATATTTT	CSGGDGVPGNTIYF
-	TRBV18	TRBJ2-4	-	18	TGTGCCAGCTCACCACCGGGGCAGTTCAACGTAGCCAAAAACATTCAGTACTTC	CASSPPGQFNVAKNIQYF
-	TRBV16	TRBJ2-1	-	15	TGTGCCAGCAGCCAAAGGGGCGACCACAACAATGAGCAGTTCTTC	CASSQRGDHNNEQFF
-	TRBV28	TRBJ2-7	-	14	TGTGCCAGCAGTTCGCGGGACAGCTCCTACGAGCAGTACTTC	CASSSRDSSYEQYF
-	TRBV7-3	TRBJ2-3	once	14	TGTGCCAGCAGCTCCCAAGCGGGCACAGATACGCAGTATTTT	CASSSQAGTDTQYF
-	TRBV15	TRBJ2-5	-	16	TGTGCCACCAGCAGAGAAGAGAACAGACCGTGGGAGACCCAGTACTTC	CATSREENRPWETQYF
TRBD2	TRBV19	TRBJ2-5	once	18	TGTGCCAGTAGTATAGATCCTAGCGGGAGGATTCGGATGGAGACCCAGTACTTC	CASSIDPSGRIRMETQYF
-	TRBV27	TRBJ2-2	few	14	TGTGCCAGCGCCTGGGGGCTACTTGGCGGGGAGCTGTTTTTT	CASAWGLLGGELFF
TRBD2	TRBV7-9	TRBJ2-3	-	16	TGTGCCAGCAGCAGTCCTAGCGGGAGTGGCGCAGATACGCAGTATTTT	CASSSPSGSGADTQYF
-	TRBV20-1	TRBJ2-7	-	11	TGCAGTGCTAGTTCCCCCCGCGAGCAGTACTTC	CSASSPREQYF
TRBD2	TRBV29-1	TRBJ2-7	-	15	TGCAGCGCAACGGGACTAGCGGGAGCCCCCTACGAGCAGTACTTC	CSATGLAGAPYEQYF
-	TRBV5-1	TRBJ2-2	-	15	TGCGCCAGCAGCTTGGGACAGGAGGACACCGGGGAGCTGTTTTTT	CASSLGQEDTGELFF
TRBD2	TRBV11-2	TRBJ2-7	once	15	TGTGCCAGCAGCTACGTAGCGGGAGGGCAGTACGAGCAGTACTTC	CASSYVAGGQYEQYF